The table lists the clone carrying this T cell receptor (beta chain) with a few counts. A read error may account for a junction end that differs from germline. The V gene's germline CDR1 is SGHTA and CDR2 FQGNSA. The CDR3 totals 18 residues. These data are taken from a study of molecular identifiers for immune sequencing clone quantification. TCRdb processed the PCR reads anew with MiXCR; each CDR3 protein has one entry. The sample includes tens of thousands of distinct CDR3 sequences, 21% of them seen just once. Sequences were obtained from naive CD8+ T cells from blood, with Jurkat cell RNA spiked in. Subset described: FACS-sorted CD8+CD4-CCR7+CD45RA+ naive T cells. V gene TRBV7-2 combines with J gene TRBJ2-1, with D perhaps TRBD1 (6 bases). This receptor was taken from a human donor in good health. Some libraries in this study had Jurkat cell RNA spiked in. CDR3 sequence (DNA): TGTGCCAGCAGCTCCCGACAGGAACAGCTAGTGGCCTACAGTGAGCAGTTCTTC. This gives the protein CASSSRQEQLVAYSEQFF. Drawing the rest from reference TRBV7-2 and TRBJ2-1, the complete variable domain is GAGVSQSPSNKVTEKGKDVELRCDPISGHTALYWYRQSLGQGLEFLIYFQGNSAPDKSGLPSDRFSAERTGGSVSTLTIQRTQQEDSAVYLCASSSRQEQLVAYSEQFFGPGTRLTVL.